The clone carrying this TCR beta chain has more than one count but fewer than ten. Its antigen is not known. Using immunoSEQ multiplex PCR, the repertoire was profiled, and TCRdb retains in-frame clones only, with some absent. Counted here are tens of thousands of clones, around 90% occurring once; the ten biggest clones make up roughly 5.8%. The length of the CDR3 is 16 residues. Germline CDR1 SGHTA, CDR2 FQGTGA. The V segment lost 5 bases and the J segment 4 bases; nucleotides outside the gene matches: 7. The sample is drawn from a study of T cell responses to AZD1222 COVID-19 vaccine. Points from the study as a whole: The breadth and depth of Spike-specific TCRs increased once two AZD1222 doses had been given. The donor group comprised mostly white British people and more females; the analysis possibly underestimated clonal diversity.

This rearrangement joins TRBV7-3 to TRBJ2-3; 12 bases fit TRBD2. The clonotype was recovered from an adult in good health. Sequencing used peripheral blood, obtained on day 0 of AZD1222 vaccination. The CDR3 protein is CASSPLAGGPADTQYF. DNA for the CDR3: TGTGCCAGCAGCCCCCTAGCGGGAGGGCCGGCAGATACGCAGTATTTT.